This TCR beta chain came from a study of cytomegalovirus exposure and HLA in healthy donors. Study results and caveats: The study found most TCR sequences rare, yet found some public TCRs in many donors. Later analysis indicated greater clonal expansion among HLA-associated TCR beta chains than among equally common other chains.

Worth noting for this clone: The antigen is unknown.

Trimming stripped 0 bases from V and 4 bases from J, with 15 bases between. From germline, CDR1 is SGHRS and CDR2 YFSETQ. The CDR3 covers 16 residues. The PCR made use of 60 Vbeta and 13 Jbeta primers. Repertoires were generated with immunoSEQ multiplex PCR, while TCRdb's copy carries only in-frame clones and drops some. The sample yields 150,000 to 200,000 clones, around four fifths seen once. This chain joins TRBV5-1 and TRBJ2-3; no firm D call. The sample taken for sequencing was PBMCs. The receptor was derived from a man between 35 and 55 years old in good health and CMV-seropositive. DNA for the CDR3: TGCGCCAGCAGCTTGGGACTGTCCAGAGCCCCAGATACGCAGTATTTT. As protein: CASSLGLSRAPDTQYF. The variable domain in full, completed from reference TRBV5-1 and TRBJ2-3, reads KAGVTQTPRYLIKTRGQQVTLSCSPISGHRSVSWYQQTPGQGLQFLFEYFSETQRNKGNFPGRFSGRQFSNSRSEMNVSTLELGDSALYLCASSLGLSRAPDTQYFGPGTRLTVL.